In its sample, the clone carrying this TCR beta chain was seen many times. The CDR3 has 13 amino acids. CDR1 is DFQATT and CDR2 is SNEGSKA in the germline V gene (reference sequence). Alongside a J-beta primer mix, a sample-barcoded 5' primer served in a second PCR lasting 7 to 11 cycles. TCRdb processed the 5' RACE reads anew with MiXCR; each CDR3 protein has one entry. The sample lists 1.5 million to 2 million distinct CDR3 sequences, roughly 27% seen once, with 7% to 9% in the top ten. The data are from a study of blood T cells in healthy people across ages. This chain uses TRBV20-1 with TRBJ2-5; D remains unclear. The better agreement between TRBJ2-7 and the DNA end casts doubt on the J call. This TCR was recovered from a woman aged 25-40 years in good health. Sequencing was carried out using blood. CDR3 sequence: CSARDFMSHEQYF. The CDR3 bases are TGCAGTGCTAGAGATTTTATGAGCCACGAGCAGTACTTC.